The 23 T cell receptor beta chains presented below share a single source sample, sequenced in a study of CD8+ T cells in alopecia areata. Sequencing templates came from extracted RNA that was reverse transcribed into cDNA. The method was immunoSEQ multiplex PCR; TCRdb's version includes in-frame clones alone and lacks a portion of them. In total the sample includes approximately 280,000 clones, none of them seen once. Cells pooled from cutaneous lymph nodes were sorted on CD4, CD8alpha, NKG2D, NKG2ACE and other markers. The sample comprised CD4+ T cells sorted from a lymph node. The source is a C3H/HeJ mouse with alopecia areata. This line is of MHC haplotype H2-k.

A word on this clone: The genes are named according to mouse. The read terminates 4 residues ahead of where the CDR3 ends, so the germline J gene completes it. The chain couples TRBV13-1 to TRBJ2-7; possibly TRBD1 for D (5 bases). The germline V gene has CDR1 NSHNY and CDR2 SYGAGN. The CDR3 totals 14 residues. Between the trimmed V and J ends, which lost 3 bases and 1 base, there was a span of 11 bases. CDR3 amino acids: CASSVRQKSYEQYF. The sequenced CDR3 bases are TGTGCCAGCAGTGTTCGACAGAAATCCTAT.

Only a few counts were recorded for this clone. The gene symbols are mouse symbols. The CDR3 end falls 4 residues outside the read, so it is completed with the germline J gene. The gene calls are TRBV13-3 and TRBJ2-7; 10 bases are a match to TRBD2. J gave up 3 bases and V 2 bases, and 5 bases lay outside the gene matches. CDR1 is NNHDY, CDR2 SYVADS, per germline. The CDR3 spans 15 residues. CDR3 bases read: TGTGCCAGCAGTGAAGGTGGACTGGGGGACTAT. It codes for CASSEGGLGDY. The complete CDR3 sequence is CASSEGGLGDYEQYF.

This clone showed up just a few times. Genes and germline are mouse. The read is 4 residues too short to cover the CDR3 end, so that end is filled in from the germline J gene. The chain links TRBV5 to TRBJ2-1, with 10 bases matching TRBD1. The V segment lost 3 bases and the J segment 3 bases; nucleotides outside the gene matches: 2. CDR1 LGHNA and CDR2 YNLKQL come from the germline V gene (reference sequence). The CDR3 is 15 residues long. The CDR3 DNA, read in part, is TGTGCCAGCAGCCACGGACAGGGGGTCTATGCT. Its translation: CASSHGQGVYA. The CDR3 in its entirety is CASSHGQGVYAEQFF.

Details on this clone: Each gene name is a mouse one. The read terminates 3 residues before the CDR3 end, so the remaining end is supplied by the germline J gene. This CDR3 is also generated by other DNA sequences in the sample. The chain uses TRBV13-1 and TRBJ1-6, with a tentative D call TRBD1 (6 bases). TRBJ1-6 carries the ORF label, with uncertain function. V was shortened by 1 base and J by 4 bases, with 9 bases between the two germline ends. This CDR3 has 15 amino acids. Germline CDR1 NSHNY, CDR2 SYGAGN. The covered CDR3 bases are TGTGCCAGCAGTGATCGGGGGGCTTATAATTCGCCC. Amino acid sequence: CASSDRGAYNSP. The complete CDR3 protein is CASSDRGAYNSPLYF.

This clone was found a few times. Germline and genes: mouse. The read comes to an end 4 residues before the CDR3 does, leaving the germline J gene to fill in the end. The genes are TRBV1 and TRBJ2-5, with TRBD2 as a possible D gene (6 bases). The germline V gene encodes CDR1 NSQYPW and CDR2 LRSPGD (reference sequence). The CDR3 spans 15 residues. The CDR3 is CTCSADRLGWDTQYF. The CDR3 DNA, read in part, is TGCACCTGCAGTGCAGACCGGCTGGGGTGGGAC. Complete variable domain (other parts from reference TRBV1 and TRBJ2-5): VTLLEQNPRWRLVPRGQAVNLRCILKNSQYPWMSWYQQDLQKQLQWLFTLRSPGDKEVKSLPGADYLATRVTDTELRLQVANMSQGRTLYCTCSADRLGWDTQYFGPGTRLLVL.

This clone was recorded a few times. Genes and germline come from the mouse. The DNA ends 4 residues before the CDR3 does, and the rest of the CDR3 is filled in from the germline J gene. This chain joins TRBV13-1 and TRBJ2-2, with 12 bases matching TRBD2. The germline CDR1 and CDR2 sequences are NSHNY and SYGAGN. The CDR3 covers 17 residues. The V gene end was trimmed by 0 bases and the J gene end by 3 bases; junction bases not matched to a gene: 3. Partial CDR3 DNA: TGTGCCAGCAGTGATGGACTGGGGGGGCTGGACACCGGG. It specifies CASSDGLGGLDTG. The CDR3 in its entirety is CASSDGLGGLDTGQLYF.

In the case of this clone: Mouse germline and gene names are used. With the read ending 4 residues before the CDR3 end, the germline J gene is used to fill in that end. The rearrangement links TRBV13-1 to TRBJ2-7; 9 bases fit TRBD2. The V gene end was trimmed by 1 base and the J gene end by 0 bases; junction bases not matched to a gene: 5. The CDR3 is made up of 16 amino acids. In germline, CDR1 is NSHNY, CDR2 SYGAGN. CDR3 DNA (partial): TGTGCCAGCAGTGATCTCGGACTGGGGAGCTCCTAT. Its translation is CASSDLGLGSSY. The whole CDR3 is CASSDLGLGSSYEQYF.

To note about this clone: All gene names here are mouse names. The read terminates 4 residues ahead of where the CDR3 ends, so the germline J gene completes it. The V call is TRBV13-1, the J call TRBJ2-7; 8 bases align to TRBD2. V dropped 5 bases and J dropped 1; count of bases not matched to a gene: 2. The length of the CDR3 is 13 residues. Germline CDR1 reads NSHNY; CDR2 reads SYGAGN. The sequenced part of the CDR3 DNA is TGTGCCAGCAGGAGACTGGGGTCCTAT. Translation gives CASRRLGSY. The full CDR3 protein is CASRRLGSYEQYF.

This clone has only a few counts. All gene names here are mouse names. The read falls 4 residues short of the CDR3 end, and the missing part is taken from the germline J gene. The sample carries other DNA sequences with the same CDR3. The genes are TRBV19 and TRBJ1-1; possibly TRBD1 for D (5 bases). Trimming left V 2 bases short and J 1 base short, with 6 bases between. The CDR3 is made up of 13 amino acids. CDR1 is FNHDT, CDR2 SITEND, per germline (reference sequence). The CDR3 bases that were read are TGTGCCAGCAGTATTCAGGGAAACACA. Translating gives CASSIQGNT. The entire CDR3 protein reads CASSIQGNTEVFF.

In its sample, this clone was seen a few times. Gene names and germline refer to mouse. The read terminates 4 residues before the CDR3 end, so the remaining end is supplied by the germline J gene. The chain is built from TRBV5 and TRBJ2-7; unclear D gene. The CDR3 length is 15 residues. The germline gives CDR1 LGHNA, CDR2 YNLKQL (reference sequence). V lost 0 bases and J lost 0, with 9 bases in between. The CDR3 is CASSQEGSLSYEQYF. CDR3 bases read: TGTGCCAGCAGCCAAGAAGGGTCCCTCTCCTAT.

A remark on this clone: All gene names here are mouse names. The read ends 4 residues shy of where the CDR3 ends; the end is completed using the germline J gene. The J gene is TRBJ2-1, the V gene TRBV13-3; 9 bases map to TRBD2. This CDR3 has 17 amino acids. Germline V gives CDR1 NNHDY, CDR2 SYVADS. Trimming at V came to 2 bases and at J to 3 bases, leaving 9 bases not matched to a gene. CDR3 bases read: TGTGCCAGCAGTGAGGGGCCTCCGGGACTGGGCTATGCT. It codes for CASSEGPPGLGYA. The whole CDR3 protein reads CASSEGPPGLGYAEQFF.

This clone was recorded a few times. Gene names denote mouse genes. The CDR3 extends 3 residues past the end of the read, so its final part is completed from the germline J gene. This chain connects TRBV19 to TRBJ1-6; 8 nucleotides match TRBD1. TRBJ1-6 is treated as an ORF (open reading frame) with a function not yet certain. CDR1 is FNHDT and CDR2 is SITEND in the germline V gene (reference sequence). This CDR3 is built from 17 residues. V trimming: 4 bases; J trimming: 1 base; junction bases outside the gene matches: 7. The part of the CDR3 DNA that was read is TGTGCCAGCAGTCCACAGGGGGAGGAATCCTATAATTCGCCC. It yields the protein CASSPQGEESYNSP. The entire CDR3 protein is CASSPQGEESYNSPLYF.

Ten or more counts support this clone. The gene names here belong to mouse. The CDR3 goes on 4 residues after the read ends, and that part is filled in from the germline J gene. The sample contains more than one DNA sequence encoding this CDR3. The rearrangement joins TRBV13-3 to TRBJ2-2; 7 bases align to TRBD1. The ends lost 4 bases at V and 1 base at J; junction bases unmatched: 1. The CDR3 has 14 amino acids. Germline loops: CDR1 NNHDY, CDR2 SYVADS. The CDR3 here is CASSRDRNTGQLYF. The covered CDR3 bases are TGTGCCAGCAGTCGGGACAGAAACACCGGG.

About this clone itself: The genes are named according to mouse. The CDR3 extends 4 residues past the end of the read, so its final part is completed from the germline J gene. The sample carries other DNA sequences with the same CDR3. The chain is built from TRBV31 and TRBJ2-4, with 11 nucleotides matching TRBD2. With V trimmed by 0 bases and J by 0 bases, 2 bases remained unmatched. This CDR3 comprises 16 residues. The germline V gene encodes CDR1 GKSSPN and CDR2 SITVG. The covered CDR3 bases are TGTGCCTGGAGTCTGGGGACTGGGGGTAGTCAAAAC. Its protein product is CAWSLGTGGSQN. The full CDR3 sequence reads CAWSLGTGGSQNTLYF.

This clone was seen only a few times. The genes and germline here are from mouse. Read data end 4 residues before the CDR3 end; the end is taken from the germline J gene. This sequence joins TRBV13-2 and TRBJ2-2; TRBD2 matches 8 bases. The CDR3 contains 13 residues. J gave up 6 bases and V 3 bases, and 1 base lay outside the gene matches. Germline CDR1 and CDR2: NNHNN and SYGAGS (reference sequence). The DNA read from the CDR3 is TGTGCCAGCGGTGGGGGGGGCGCCGGG. Its protein product is CASGGGGAG. The whole CDR3 sequence is CASGGGGAGQLYF.

This clone was counted a few times. Genes and germline are mouse. CDR3 DNA, as far as it was read: TGTGCCAGCAGTGATGCTCAGGGTAGTGCAGAA. It codes for CASSDAQGSAE. The full CDR3 protein is CASSDAQGSAETLYF. The gene calls are TRBV13-1 and TRBJ2-3; D possibly corresponds to TRBD1 (5 bases). The CDR3 end is not reached by the read, which stops 4 residues before it; the germline J gene fills it in. The CDR3 contains 15 residues. CDR1 is NSHNY, CDR2 SYGAGN, per germline. V was shortened by 0 bases and J by 0 bases, with 8 bases between the two germline ends.

This clone was observed at least ten times. Gene and germline names: mouse. The CDR3 goes on 4 residues after the read ends, and that part is filled in from the germline J gene. The same CDR3 is also encoded by other DNA sequences in this sample. V usage is TRBV17 and J usage is TRBJ2-1, with 8 nucleotides matching TRBD1. This CDR3 is built from 15 residues. J gave up 0 bases and V 3 bases, and 1 base lay outside the gene matches. CDR1 MNHDT and CDR2 YYDKIL come from the germline V gene. The CDR3 bases that were read are TGTGCTAGCAGTAGGGGGACAGGTAACTATGCT. Its protein is CASSRGTGNYA. The whole CDR3 reads CASSRGTGNYAEQFF.

This clone was recorded a few times. Mouse names are used for the genes. The CDR3 is cut off 4 residues early in the read; its end comes from the germline J gene. V gene TRBV13-1 combines with J gene TRBJ1-1; the D is unclear. The CDR3 has 14 amino acids. Trimming took 0 bases from V and 2 from J, leaving 8 bases between them. Germline V gene data show CDR1 as NSHNY and CDR2 as SYGAGN. The covered CDR3 bases are TGTGCCAGCAGTGATGCACAGTTTAACACA. Its translation: CASSDAQFNT. The full CDR3 protein reads CASSDAQFNTEVFF.

Points on this clone: Gene names refer to mouse genes. The sequenced fragment ends 4 residues before the CDR3 boundary, so the rest is inferred from the germline J gene. J is TRBJ2-3 and V is TRBV1, with 9 bases matching TRBD2. The trim removed 0 bases at V and 0 bases at J, leaving 4 bases unmatched. CDR1 and CDR2 from the germline V gene are NSQYPW and LRSPGD (reference sequence). The CDR3 spans 17 residues. The CDR3 loop is CTCSADQTGGSAETLYF. The CDR3 DNA, read in part, is TGCACCTGCAGTGCAGATCAGACTGGGGGTAGTGCAGAA. The full variable domain, completed using reference TRBV1 and TRBJ2-3, is VTLLEQNPRWRLVPRGQAVNLRCILKNSQYPWMSWYQQDLQKQLQWLFTLRSPGDKEVKSLPGADYLATRVTDTELRLQVANMSQGRTLYCTCSADQTGGSAETLYFGSGTRLTVL.

To note about this clone: Mouse gene names and germline throughout. The CDR3 protein is CAWSLAWGASAETLYF. CDR3 bases read: TGTGCCTGGAGTCTCGCCTGGGGGGCTAGTGCAGAA. This sequence joins TRBV31 and TRBJ2-3; 8 bases are a match to TRBD2. The read ends 4 residues early relative to the CDR3; the germline J gene fills the gap. In germline, CDR1 is GKSSPN, CDR2 SITVG. There are 16 residues in the CDR3. V was pared by 0 bases and J by 0 bases, with 5 bases of the junction left unmatched. Variable domain in full (rest from reference TRBV31 and TRBJ2-3): AQTIHQWPVAEIKAVGSPLSLGCTIKGKSSPNLYWYWQATGGTLQQLFYSITVGQVESVVQLNLSASRPKDDQFILSTEKLLLSHSGFYLCAWSLAWGASAETLYFGSGTRLTVL.

This clone was seen a handful of times. Gene names follow the mouse nomenclature. The read ends 4 residues early relative to the CDR3; the germline J gene fills the gap. The same CDR3 is also encoded by other DNA sequences in this sample. The chain combines TRBV1 with TRBJ2-3; 7 bases are a match to TRBD1. CDR1 and CDR2 (germline): NSQYPW, LRSPGD (reference sequence). The CDR3 is made up of 15 amino acids. After removal of 0 bases from V and 1 base from J, the junction contained 1 base not matched to a gene. The part of the CDR3 DNA that was read is TGCACCTGCAGTGCAGAGGGGACAGGTGCAGAA. Protein sequence: CTCSAEGTGAE. From start to end, the CDR3 is CTCSAEGTGAETLYF.

This clone turned up a few times. These gene names are mouse names. CDR3: CASSVTGWAEQFF. The CDR3 DNA, read in part, is TGTGCCAGCAGTGTAACAGGGTGGGCT. The chain employs TRBV13-1 and TRBJ2-1; a weak D match, TRBD1 (6 bases). The read ends 4 residues early relative to the CDR3; the germline J gene fills the gap. The germline V gene encodes CDR1 NSHNY and CDR2 SYGAGN. The CDR3 has 13 amino acids.

This clone was counted only a few times. Any gene name here is a mouse gene name. The missing CDR3 end, 4 residues past where the read stops, is filled in from the germline J gene. This sequence joins TRBV1 and TRBJ2-5, with D possibly matching TRBD1 (5 bases). V was cut by 3 bases and J by 0 bases, with 10 bases left in between. Germline CDR1 reads NSQYPW; CDR2 reads LRSPGD (reference sequence). The CDR3 loop spans 15 amino acids. CDR3 region: CTCSAGHLNQDTQYF. The CDR3 bases that were read are TGCACCTGCAGTGCCGGACACCTTAACCAAGAC.